A single sample is the source of the 26 T cell receptor beta chains below, sequenced in a study of cytomegalovirus exposure and HLA in healthy donors. The PCR made use of 60 Vbeta and 13 Jbeta primers. Libraries were prepared by immunoSEQ multiplex PCR; TCRdb keeps only in-frame clonotypes and omits some of them. The table shows approximately 200,000 clones, with around three quarters occurring only once. Sequenced input: PBMCs. These receptors were obtained from a woman aged 25-40 years in good health and CMV-seropositive.

The CDR3 DNA follows: TGTGCCAGCAGCTCAGAGGGAGATCAGCCCCAGCATTTT. Translated: CASSSEGDQPQHF. The chain carries TRBV7-2 and TRBJ1-5, with D unclear. V lost 4 bases and J 5 bases, leaving 9 bases between the germline ends. From germline, CDR1 is SGHTA and CDR2 FQGNSA. This CDR3 region has 13 residues.

The CDR3 DNA is TGCAGCGTCTCGGACAGGGCCCAAGAGACCCAGTACTTC. This gives the protein CSVSDRAQETQYF. J is TRBJ2-5 and V is TRBV29-1, with 8 bases matching TRBD1. CDR3 length equals 13 residues. Germline CDR1 reads SQVTM; CDR2 reads ANQGSEA. V shed 6 bases, J shed 1 base, and the junction held 4 bases outside the gene matches.

The rearrangement uses TRBV2 and TRBJ1-1; the match to TRBD1 covers 7 bases. Germline V gene data show CDR1 as SNHLY and CDR2 as FYNNEI. V lost 6 bases and J lost 2; bases outside the gene matches: 9. The CDR3 covers 15 residues. The CDR3: CASSGQEPANTEAFF. The CDR3 nucleotides read TGTGCCAGCAGCGGACAGGAACCGGCAAACACTGAAGCTTTCTTT. Full variable domain (outside the CDR3, taken from reference TRBV2 and TRBJ1-1): EPEVTQTPSHQVTQMGQEVILRCVPISNHLYFYWYRQILGQKVEFLVSFYNNEISEKSEIFDDQFSVERPDGSNFTLKIRSTKLEDSAMYFCASSGQEPANTEAFFGQGTRLTVV.

V usage is TRBV9 and J usage is TRBJ2-7; 8 bases line up with TRBD2. In germline, CDR1 is SGDLS, CDR2 YYNGEE. J was trimmed by 0 bases and V by 2 bases; bases with no gene match: 10. This CDR3 has 17 residues. As DNA, the CDR3 is TGTGCCAGCAGCGTGGGACTAGTGGGGTACGGCTCCTACGAGCAGTACTTC. Amino acids: CASSVGLVGYGSYEQYF.

This clone showed up just a few times. This chain joins TRBV11-2 and TRBJ1-1, with 7 positions matching TRBD1. J lost 1 base, V lost 5 bases, and 7 bases had no gene match. CDR1 and CDR2 from the germline V gene are SGHAT and FQNNGV. This CDR3 is built from 15 residues. This CDR3 is CASSRGGTKNTEAFF. In DNA, the CDR3 is TGTGCCAGCAGCCGAGGGGGCACCAAGAACACTGAAGCTTTCTTT. Filled out from reference TRBV11-2 and TRBJ1-1, the complete variable domain reads EAGVAQSPRYKIIEKRQSVAFWCNPISGHATLYWYQQILGQGPKLLIQFQNNGVVDDSQLPKDRFSAERLKGVDSTLKIQPAKLEDSAVYLCASSRGGTKNTEAFFGQGTRLTVV.

This sequence joins TRBV28 and TRBJ2-4, with 7 nucleotides matching TRBD1. The J segment lost 6 bases and the V segment lost 5 bases, leaving 10 bases of the junction unmatched. The germline gives CDR1 MDHEN, CDR2 SYDVKM. The CDR3 length is 15 residues. The CDR3 loop reads CASSLPRDSRNIQYF. Here the CDR3 DNA reads TGTGCCAGCAGTCTACCTCGGGACAGTAGAAACATTCAGTACTTC.

This clone has just one count. The chain is built from TRBV7-8 and TRBJ2-2; maybe TRBD2 (5 bases). The CDR3 has 18 residues. Deletions cut 1 base from V and 4 bases from J, with 19 bases between. In germline, CDR1 is SGHVS, CDR2 FQNEAQ. The CDR3 coding sequence is TGTGCCAGCAGCTTAGGGATGTGGTGGGAGCCAAGCACCGGGGAGCTGTTTTTT. Protein product: CASSLGMWWEPSTGELFF.

In its sample, this clone was seen a few times. The genes are TRBV2 and TRBJ1-2, with D unclear. V lost 3 bases and J lost 2, with 7 bases in between. Germline CDR1 reads SNHLY; CDR2 reads FYNNEI. The CDR3 length is 13 residues. CDR3 region: CASSDRLNYGYTF. The DNA for the CDR3 is TGTGCCAGCAGTGACAGATTAAACTATGGCTACACCTTC.

The chain links TRBV7-2 to TRBJ2-7; 9 bases fit TRBD2. From germline, CDR1 is SGHTA and CDR2 FQGNSA. This CDR3 region has 15 residues. Trimming at V came to 6 bases and at J to 3 bases, leaving 9 bases not matched to a gene. CDR3 in amino acids: CASSSPTSGYYEQYF. CDR3 DNA: TGTGCCAGCAGTTCGCCCACTAGCGGGTACTACGAGCAGTACTTC.

Regarding this clone: The junction departs from the called germline gene at one end, perhaps through a read error. This rearrangement joins TRBV7-9 to TRBJ1-5; tentatively, D is TRBD1 (5 bases). Germline V gene data show CDR1 as SEHNR and CDR2 as FQNEAQ (reference sequence). The CDR3 is 12 amino acids. CDR3 protein: CSSSLGEEPQHF. The CDR3 nucleotides read TGTTCCAGCAGCTTAGGGGAGGAGCCCCAGCATTTT.

V is TRBV11-3 and J is TRBJ2-7; D unclear. Germline values: CDR1 SGHNT, CDR2 YENEEA. Trimming took 3 bases from V and 2 from J, leaving 2 bases between them. CDR3 size: 11 residues. CDR3 nucleotide sequence: TGTGCCAGCAGCTTCGCCTACGAGCAGTACTTC. The encoded protein is CASSFAYEQYF.

With respect to this clone: The same CDR3 arises from other DNA sequences in this sample as well. The chain combines TRBV5-1 with TRBJ2-7, with 11 nucleotides matching TRBD1. The germline gives CDR1 SGHRS, CDR2 YFSETQ. V gave up 5 bases and J gave up 3 bases; unmatched junction bases: 4. The CDR3 spans 14 residues. CDR3 bases: TGCGCCAGCAGGCGGGGACAGGGGGGCTACGAGCAGTACTTC. It encodes CASRRGQGGYEQYF. Complete variable domain (other parts from reference TRBV5-1 and TRBJ2-7): KAGVTQTPRYLIKTRGQQVTLSCSPISGHRSVSWYQQTPGQGLQFLFEYFSETQRNKGNFPGRFSGRQFSNSRSEMNVSTLELGDSALYLCASRRGQGGYEQYFGPGTRLTVT.

The DNA for the CDR3 is TGCGCCAGCAGCCCAGACAGGCTACACATGAACACTGAAGCTTTCTTT. Amino acids: CASSPDRLHMNTEAFF. The chain uses TRBV5-1 and TRBJ1-1; D possibly corresponds to TRBD1 (6 bases). Trimming left V 4 bases short and J 0 bases short, with 16 bases between. Germline V gene sequence: CDR1 SGHRS, CDR2 YFSETQ. CDR3 length: 16 residues.

This chain connects TRBV19 to TRBJ2-2, with TRBD1 as a possible D gene (5 bases). The germline V and J ends were trimmed by 4 bases and 5 bases, with 11 bases remaining between them. The CDR3 contains 14 residues. Looked up from germline, CDR1 is LNHDA and CDR2 is SQIVND (reference sequence). The chain's CDR3 is CASSSLRGTGELFF. The CDR3 coding sequence is TGTGCCAGTAGTAGCCTAAGGGGTACCGGGGAGCTGTTTTTT.

The chain couples TRBV2 to TRBJ2-5, with D perhaps matching TRBD2 (6 bases). The germline V and J ends were trimmed by 7 bases and 2 bases, with 14 bases remaining between them. The CDR3 has 14 residues. Germline CDR1 SNHLY, CDR2 FYNNEI. The DNA for the CDR3 is TGTGCCAGCAAGGAGGGGACTCAGCAAGAGACCCAGTACTTC. Translated, it gives CASKEGTQQETQYF. Complete variable domain (other parts from reference TRBV2 and TRBJ2-5): EPEVTQTPSHQVTQMGQEVILRCVPISNHLYFYWYRQILGQKVEFLVSFYNNEISEKSEIFDDQFSVERPDGSNFTLKIRSTKLEDSAMYFCASKEGTQQETQYFGPGTRLLVL.

The genes are TRBV6-5 and TRBJ1-1; D uncertain. This CDR3 region has 15 residues. Germline V CDR1 and CDR2: MNHEY, SVGAGI. The V end lost 10 bases, the J end lost 6 bases, and 24 bases lay between the germline ends. This CDR3 reads CATLPVQFRTAEAFF. As DNA, the CDR3 is TGTGCCACCCTCCCAGTACAGTTCCGAACGGCTGAAGCTTTCTTT.

The J gene is TRBJ2-1, the V gene TRBV4-3; the match to TRBD1 covers 8 bases. The V and J ends lost 7 bases and 8 bases, in that order; junction bases with no gene match: 7. CDR1 and CDR2 from the germline V gene are LGHNA and YSLEER. This CDR3 is 13 amino acids long. The CDR3 sequence is CASTPGGRDEQFF. As DNA, the CDR3 is TGCGCCAGCACCCCAGGGGGCAGGGATGAGCAGTTCTTC.

V and J are TRBV5-4 and TRBJ1-2; 8 bases are shared with TRBD1. Germline values: CDR1 SGHNT, CDR2 YYREEE (reference sequence). CDR3 length: 15 residues. Losses at the gene ends were 1 base for V and 2 bases for J; bases not matched to a gene: 4. CDR3 coding DNA: TGTGCCAGCAGCTTGAGGTCAGGGGGCAACTATGGCTACACCTTC. Protein sequence: CASSLRSGGNYGYTF.

The chain has TRBV4-3 and TRBJ1-1; D gene uncertain. Germline-derived CDR1 and CDR2 are LGHNA and YSLEER. CDR3 length: 15 amino acids. Trimming took 0 bases from V and 1 from J, leaving 9 bases between them. The CDR3 DNA sequence: TGCGCCAGCAGCCAAGATTCTACAGAGAACACTGAAGCTTTCTTT. It translates to CASSQDSTENTEAFF.

This clone has just a few counts. The V call is TRBV14, the J call TRBJ2-7; 11 bases are a match to TRBD2. Trimming at V came to 4 bases and at J to 5 bases, leaving 4 bases not matched to a gene. The CDR3 has 14 residues. Germline-derived CDR1 and CDR2 are SGHDN and FVKESK. CDR3 amino acids: CASSLAGGYNEQYF. CDR3 coding DNA: TGTGCCAGCAGCCTAGCGGGAGGGTACAACGAGCAGTACTTC.

J is TRBJ1-1 and V is TRBV11-2; possibly TRBD1 for D (6 bases). The length of the CDR3 is 16 residues. The germline gives CDR1 SGHAT, CDR2 FQNNGV. The V gene lost 9 bases and the J gene lost 2 bases, with 22 bases spanning the gap. DNA for the CDR3: TGTGCCAGTCCACCTAACCCTGACAGGCCAAACACTGAAGCTTTCTTT. Translated, it gives CASPPNPDRPNTEAFF.

The chain is built from TRBV5-1 and TRBJ2-1; no clear D gene. V was clipped by 2 bases and J by 10 bases, with 10 bases between them. The CDR3 contains 12 residues. CDR1 is SGHRS, CDR2 YFSETQ, per germline. CDR3 bases: TGCGCCAGCAGCTTAAATCGAGAAGAGCAGTTCTTC. Translated, it gives CASSLNREEQFF.

This chain links TRBV10-3 with TRBJ2-2, with TRBD2 matching over 9 bases. Losses at the gene ends were 4 bases for V and 3 bases for J; bases not matched to a gene: 9. CDR1 and CDR2 from the germline V gene are ENHRY and SYGVKD. The CDR3 runs to 17 residues. The CDR3 sequence is CAISAGFQRGDTGELFF. CDR3 sequence (DNA): TGTGCCATCAGTGCGGGCTTCCAGCGGGGGGACACCGGGGAGCTGTTTTTT.

This clone appeared once. The V call is TRBV27, the J call TRBJ2-5; 10 bases align to TRBD2. This CDR3 region has 18 residues. CDR1 and CDR2 from the germline V gene are MNHEY and SMNVEV (reference sequence). The V segment lost 8 bases and the J segment 0 bases; nucleotides outside the gene matches: 15. This CDR3 reads CASQKWASGGRYQETQYF. CDR3 nucleotide sequence: TGTGCCAGCCAAAAGTGGGCTAGCGGGGGCCGGTACCAAGAGACCCAGTACTTC.

The chain combines TRBV19 with TRBJ2-2, with 7 bases fitting TRBD1. With V trimmed by 6 bases and J by 3 bases, 4 bases remained unmatched. CDR1 LNHDA and CDR2 SQIVND come from the germline V gene (reference sequence). This CDR3 is built from 14 residues. The CDR3 loop is CASRPQGYTGELFF. The CDR3 DNA is TGTGCCAGTAGGCCACAGGGGTACACCGGGGAGCTGTTTTTT. The full variable domain, rest sourced from reference TRBV19 and TRBJ2-2, is DGGITQSPKYLFRKEGQNVTLSCEQNLNHDAMYWYRQDPGQGLRLIYYSQIVNDFQKGDIAEGYSVSREKKESFPLTVTSAQKNPTAFYLCASRPQGYTGELFFGEGSRLTVL.

The chain is built from TRBV2 and TRBJ1-4; 9 nucleotides line up with TRBD1. V lost 6 bases and J lost 5; bases outside the gene matches: 7. CDR1 is SNHLY and CDR2 is FYNNEI in the germline V gene. This CDR3 contains 15 residues. CDR3 DNA: TGTGCCAGCAGGGGGGGACAGGGCGAAAATGAAAAACTGTTTTTT. It yields the protein CASRGGQGENEKLFF.